This is a list of T cell receptor beta chains from one sample in a study of cytomegalovirus exposure and HLA in healthy donors. Method: immunoSEQ multiplex PCR; TCRdb's copy keeps in-frame clones and lacks some. The sample lists around 160,000 clones, more than 60% occurring once. What was sequenced was PBMCs. The receptors shown here come from a male donor in good health and CMV-seronegative. The CDR3 runs from the conserved cysteine through the conserved F or W. The D gene is left open where the match is weak. Size values are once, few and many counts, or a class for expanded clones, and some rows have none.

J gene | CDR3 length | clone size | V gene | D gene | CDR3 DNA | CDR3 protein
TRBJ1-1 | 15 | . | TRBV16 | TRBD1 | TGTGCCAGCAGCCAATCGCGGCAGGGGGCTTCTGAAGCTTTCTTT | CASSQSRQGASEAFF
TRBJ1-1 | 12 | once | TRBV19 | . | TGTGCCAGTAGTATGCGCGTGACTGAAGCTTTCTTT | CASSMRVTEAFF
TRBJ1-1 | 14 | few | TRBV19 | TRBD1 | TGTGCCAGTAGTATTAGAAGGGGGCGGCTAGAGGCTTTCTTT | CASSIRRGRLEAFF
TRBJ2-5 | 21 | . | TRBV18 | TRBD1 | TGTGCCAGCTCACCGCAGGACCAGTACTTCTCCGGGACAGGGCAACAAGAGACCCAGTACTTC | CASSPQDQYFSGTGQQETQYF
TRBJ2-6 | 17 | few | TRBV7-8 | . | TGTGCCAGCAGCTTCACTAGGGCAGACTCTGGGGCCAACGTCCTGACTTTC | CASSFTRADSGANVLTF
TRBJ2-4 | 16 | . | TRBV4-3 | . | TGCGCCAGCAGCCAAGAGGTTCAGTCGACCAAAAACATTCAGTACTTC | CASSQEVQSTKNIQYF
TRBJ1-2 | 15 | . | TRBV6-5 | . | TGTGCCAGCAGTCCCCCCCGGACAGTTATCTATGGCTACACCTTC | CASSPPRTVIYGYTF
TRBJ2-5 | 15 | . | TRBV5-1 | . | TGCGCCAGCAGCATAACCGGGAGTACGGCGGAGACCCAGTACTTC | CASSITGSTAETQYF
TRBJ2-5 | 15 | . | TRBV7-9 | . | TGTGCCAGCAGCCCACAACTAGATTGGCAAGAGACCCAGTACTTC | CASSPQLDWQETQYF
TRBJ1-1 | 13 | few | TRBV4-1 | . | TGCGCCAGCAGCCTAAGGACAGCCTATGGGGCTTTCTTT | CASSLRTAYGAFF
TRBJ2-7 | 15 | once | TRBV12-2 | . | TGTGCAAGTCGCTTAGCGTGGACTGGTTCCTACGAGCAGTACTTC | CASRLAWTGSYEQYF
TRBJ1-2 | 15 | . | TRBV18 | TRBD1 | TGTGCCAGCTCACCAACCGGGACAGGGAAAAATGGCTACACCTTC | CASSPTGTGKNGYTF
TRBJ2-7 | 15 | . | TRBV7-9 | TRBD2 | TGTGCCAGCAGGGAGAGCGGGGGGCTCACCTACGAGCAGTACTTC | CASRESGGLTYEQYF